Each of the 28 T cell receptor beta chains below was sequenced from the same sample in a study of blood T cell repertoires in COVID-19. The protocol was immunoSEQ multiplex PCR, while the TCRdb copy is restricted to in-frame clones and leaves out a portion. The sample has about 76,000 clones; more than 75% are singletons. The specimen was peripheral blood. These receptors came from a man between 60 and 70 years old with COVID-19, enrolled during active disease.

This clone was seen once. The chain recombines TRBV3-1 (or the pseudogene TRBV3-2) with TRBJ2-7, with D possibly TRBD2 on 6 matching bases. V lost 3 bases to trimming and J lost 1 base, with 16 bases between them. This CDR3 is 16 amino acids long. Germline CDR1 reads LGHDT; CDR2 reads YNNKEL (reference sequence). The CDR3 DNA reads TGTGCCAGCAGCCAGATCGCGACTAGAGGTTCCTACGAGCAGTACTTC. As protein: CASSQIATRGSYEQYF.

This clone was seen only a few times. This chain connects TRBV30 to TRBJ1-1; 7 nucleotides align to TRBD1. V was clipped by 3 bases and J by 7 bases; unmatched bases: 14. The CDR3 extends over 15 amino acids. The germline gives CDR1 GTSNPN, CDR2 SVGIG (reference sequence). In DNA form, the CDR3 reads TGTGCCTGGAGGGGATTGTTGTCGGGACAGAGTGAAGCTTTCTTT. Protein product: CAWRGLLSGQSEAFF.

This sequence joins TRBV12-3 or TRBV12-4 and TRBJ2-5; possibly TRBD1 for D (6 bases). The germline V and J ends were trimmed by 5 bases and 1 base, with 8 bases remaining between them. This CDR3 is 13 amino acids long. The CDR3 region has the DNA TGTGCCAGCAGTGAGGGGGTCCAAGAGACCCAGTACTTC. Protein: CASSEGVQETQYF.

This clone was recorded only once. The chain links TRBV18 to TRBJ2-7, with 7 bases that match TRBD2. Germline V CDR1 and CDR2: KGHSH, LQKENI. This CDR3 spans 14 amino acids. V lost 3 bases to trimming and J lost 4 bases; unmatched junction nucleotides: 6. The CDR3 nucleotides read TGTGCCAGCTCACCTGACGGAGCGGGATACGAGCAGTACTTC. Protein: CASSPDGAGYEQYF.

The chain carries TRBV10-2 and TRBJ1-5; D is possibly TRBD1 (5 bases). Trimming took off 11 bases at V and 5 bases at J, with 16 bases between the two ends. The germline CDR1 and CDR2 sequences are WSHSY and SAAADI. This CDR3 has 13 residues. CDR3 amino acids: CAVGKQVDQPQHF. As DNA, the CDR3 is TGCGCCGTGGGGAAACAGGTGGATCAGCCCCAGCATTTT.

This chain connects TRBV5-1 to TRBJ1-1; 10 nucleotides agree with TRBD1. After removal of 5 bases from V and 0 bases from J, the junction contained 13 bases not matched to a gene. CDR1 SGHRS and CDR2 YFSETQ come from the germline V gene. This CDR3 contains 18 residues. The CDR3 reads CASRTSVVGTGVNTEAFF. DNA of the CDR3: TGCGCCAGCAGAACCTCGGTGGTTGGGACAGGGGTGAACACTGAAGCTTTCTTT. Based on the CDR3 plus reference TRBV5-1 and TRBJ1-1, the full variable domain is KAGVTQTPRYLIKTRGQQVTLSCSPISGHRSVSWYQQTPGQGLQFLFEYFSETQRNKGNFPGRFSGRQFSNSRSEMNVSTLELGDSALYLCASRTSVVGTGVNTEAFFGQGTRLTVV.

The chain recombines TRBV19 with TRBJ2-5, with 8 bases matching TRBD2. With V trimmed by 3 bases and J by 1 base, 1 base remained unmatched. The CDR3 covers 14 residues. Germline V gene sequence: CDR1 LNHDA, CDR2 SQIVND (reference sequence). The CDR3 DNA is TGTGCCAGTAGTATCGGGGGGGCCCAAGAGACCCAGTACTTC. Translating it yields CASSIGGAQETQYF.

This chain uses TRBV11-2 with TRBJ2-5; 9 nucleotides agree with TRBD2. Unmatched junction bases numbered 17, after V lost 5 bases and J lost 4 bases. Looked up from germline, CDR1 is SGHAT and CDR2 is FQNNGV. This CDR3 has 18 residues. The CDR3 DNA reads TGTGCCAGCAGCACCAGGAAGAGCGGGGGGCGCCTAGGAGAGACCCAGTACTTC. Amino acids: CASSTRKSGGRLGETQYF.

V and J are TRBV14 and TRBJ1-2, with 7 positions matching TRBD1. Germline trimming cut 4 bases from V and 7 bases from J; bases unmatched to any gene: 6. This CDR3 is 13 amino acids long. Germline V lookup: CDR1 SGHDN, CDR2 FVKESK. DNA for the CDR3: TGTGCCAGCAGCCTATTGACAGGGTTTGGCTACACCTTC. It translates to CASSLLTGFGYTF.

The chain is built from TRBV10-3 and TRBJ1-5, with D uncertain. There are 15 residues in the CDR3. Germline V CDR1 and CDR2: ENHRY, SYGVKD. V dropped 2 bases and J dropped 0 bases, with 8 bases sitting between them. This CDR3 is CAISEEGGSNQPQHF. The CDR3 DNA reads as TGTGCCATCAGTGAGGAAGGAGGTAGCAATCAGCCCCAGCATTTT.

CDR3 coding DNA: TGTGCCAGCAGTTTGAGAAGGGCAGGGGGCGGTGGGGCCAACGTCCTGACTTTC. As protein: CASSLRRAGGGGANVLTF. The rearrangement links TRBV28 to TRBJ2-6; 8 positions match TRBD1. CDR1 is MDHEN, CDR2 SYDVKM, per germline. The CDR3 totals 18 residues. V dropped 3 bases and J dropped 3; count of bases not matched to a gene: 10.

The chain has TRBV6-6 and TRBJ2-7; weak D call: TRBD1 (5 bases). This CDR3 spans 14 amino acids. Looked up from germline, CDR1 is MNHNY and CDR2 is SVGAGI (reference sequence). V was shortened by 3 bases and J by 6 bases, with 15 bases between the two germline ends. Here the CDR3 DNA reads TGTGCCAGCAGTTATTCTACTCAGGGCGGCGAGCAGTACTTC. This sequence encodes CASSYSTQGGEQYF.

A single count supports this clone. The chain joins TRBV5-1 to TRBJ2-3; TRBD2 aligns across 9 bases. The CDR3 runs 17 residues. V shed 0 bases and J 0 bases; nucleotides not matched to a gene: 5. Germline CDR1 is SGHRS and CDR2 is YFSETQ. The CDR3 DNA is TGCGCCAGCAGCTTGGGGTCTAGCGGGAAGAGCACAGATACGCAGTATTTT. Amino acid sequence: CASSLGSSGKSTDTQYF.

The genes are TRBV10-1 and TRBJ2-3; 15 bases match TRBD2. CDR1 and CDR2 (germline): WNHNN, SYGVQD (reference sequence). CDR3 length: 17 amino acids. With V trimmed by 4 bases and J by 4 bases, 6 bases remained unmatched. CDR3 DNA: TGCGCCAGCAGTGTAGGACTAGCGGGAGGGCTAGCAGATACGCAGTATTTT. Amino acid sequence: CASSVGLAGGLADTQYF.

The V and J genes are TRBV18 and TRBJ1-5, with 8 bases identical to TRBD1. V trimming: 4 bases; J trimming: 1 base; junction bases outside the gene matches: 0. The CDR3 sequence is 14 residues long. Germline CDR1 KGHSH, CDR2 LQKENI. Here the CDR3 reads CASSRDRSNQPQHF. CDR3 DNA: TGTGCCAGCTCACGGGACAGGAGCAATCAGCCCCAGCATTTT.

The chain couples TRBV19 to TRBJ2-1; D is undetermined. Germline-derived CDR1 and CDR2 are LNHDA and SQIVND (reference sequence). With 7 bases removed from V and 8 bases from J, the gap between germline ends came to 9 bases. The CDR3 has 11 residues. CDR3 sequence: CASMSGDEQFF. The CDR3, as DNA: TGTGCCAGTATGTCAGGCGATGAGCAGTTCTTC.

The V gene is TRBV18, the J gene TRBJ1-1, with 8 positions matching TRBD1. Trimming at V came to 5 bases and at J to 5 bases, leaving 13 bases not matched to a gene. The CDR3 is 16 amino acids. From germline, CDR1 is KGHSH and CDR2 LQKENI. CDR3 amino acids: CASSSGRTGKGTEAFF. CDR3 coding DNA: TGTGCCAGCTCATCAGGACGGACAGGGAAAGGAACTGAAGCTTTCTTT.

The chain is built from TRBV11-2 and TRBJ1-2; no definite D call. Trimming left V 5 bases short and J 8 bases short, with 18 bases between. CDR1 SGHAT and CDR2 FQNNGV come from the germline V gene. The CDR3 extends over 14 amino acids. CDR3 in DNA: TGTGCCAGCAGCCCGATGGACGGACTAAAGGGCTACACCTTC. Amino acids: CASSPMDGLKGYTF.

The rearrangement links TRBV7-9 to TRBJ1-2, with D tentatively TRBD1 (5 bases). Trimming removed 3 bases from V and 2 bases from J, with 19 bases in between. This CDR3 has 17 amino acids. Per the germline V gene, CDR1 is SEHNR and CDR2 is FQNEAQ (reference sequence). For the CDR3, the DNA is TGTGCCAGCAGCTTCTATTCCAGGGAAACACTAAACTATGGCTACACCTTC. Translating gives CASSFYSRETLNYGYTF.

The chain is built from TRBV19 and TRBJ1-1; 12 bases match TRBD1. The CDR3 is made up of 18 amino acids. Germline V CDR1 and CDR2: LNHDA, SQIVND (reference sequence). The ends lost 7 bases at V and 0 bases at J; junction bases unmatched: 12. The CDR3 DNA sequence: TGTGCCAGTAATATGGGACAGGGGGCGAGCAGAATGAACACTGAAGCTTTCTTT. The encoded protein is CASNMGQGASRMNTEAFF. The whole variable domain, remainder taken from reference TRBV19 and TRBJ1-1, is DGGITQSPKYLFRKEGQNVTLSCEQNLNHDAMYWYRQDPGQGLRLIYYSQIVNDFQKGDIAEGYSVSREKKESFPLTVTSAQKNPTAFYLCASNMGQGASRMNTEAFFGQGTRLTVV.

The chain carries TRBV11-2 and TRBJ2-3; 10 positions match TRBD2. Trimming cost V 0 bases and J 3 bases; bases outside gene matches: 3. The V gene's germline CDR1 is SGHAT and CDR2 FQNNGV. There are 16 residues in the CDR3. The CDR3 DNA is TGTGCCAGCAGCTTAGATACTAGCGGGAAGACAGATACGCAGTATTTT. It is translated as CASSLDTSGKTDTQYF.

The chain recombines TRBV15 with TRBJ1-2, with D unclear. The CDR3 extends over 13 amino acids. Trimming stripped 8 bases from V and 0 bases from J, with 10 bases between. Germline assignment: CDR1 LNHNV and CDR2 YYDKDF (reference sequence). The CDR3 loop is CATRTGTNYGYTF. CDR3 sequence (DNA): TGTGCCACCCGAACCGGGACTAACTATGGCTACACCTTC.

The chain recombines TRBV25-1 with TRBJ1-4, with TRBD1 identical over 9 bases. Germline V lookup: CDR1 MGHDK, CDR2 SYGVNS. This CDR3 contains 13 residues. V gave up 9 bases and J gave up 5 bases; unmatched junction bases: 4. Written as DNA, the CDR3 is TGTGCCAGTAAAGGACAGGGGAATGAAAAACTGTTTTTT. Translation gives CASKGQGNEKLFF. The full variable domain, rest sourced from reference TRBV25-1 and TRBJ1-4, is EADIYQTPRYLVIGTGKKITLECSQTMGHDKMYWYQQDPGMELHLIHYSYGVNSTEKGDLSSESTVSRIRTEHFPLTLESARPSHTSQYLCASKGQGNEKLFFGSGTQLSVL.

This chain links TRBV15 with TRBJ2-2, with TRBD1 as a possible D gene (5 bases). Looked up from germline, CDR1 is LNHNV and CDR2 is YYDKDF (reference sequence). This CDR3 contains 15 residues. V was pared by 1 base and J by 6 bases, with 12 bases between. This chain's CDR3 is CATSRVEYRPGELFF. DNA of the CDR3: TGTGCCACCAGCAGAGTCGAATACAGGCCCGGGGAGCTGTTTTTT.

The rearrangement joins TRBV18 to TRBJ2-1, with D unresolved. CDR1 is KGHSH and CDR2 is LQKENI in the germline V gene. This CDR3 has 12 amino acids. V lost 3 bases, J lost 9 bases, and 9 bases lay in between. The CDR3 protein is CASSPPVGEQFF. CDR3 nucleotides: TGTGCCAGCTCACCCCCGGTTGGTGAGCAGTTCTTC.

The genes are TRBV11-2 and TRBJ2-3; TRBD2 agrees at 8 bases. J was trimmed by 6 bases and V by 2 bases; bases with no gene match: 4. Germline assignment: CDR1 SGHAT and CDR2 FQNNGV. The CDR3 consists of 14 residues. DNA for the CDR3: TGTGCCAGCAGCTTAAGTAGCGGGGAGGATACGCAGTATTTT. Protein sequence: CASSLSSGEDTQYF.

The chain employs TRBV5-1 and TRBJ1-1; D is undetermined. Germline-derived CDR1 and CDR2 are SGHRS and YFSETQ. The V gene lost 0 bases and the J gene lost 2 bases, with 8 bases spanning the gap. CDR3 size: 14 residues. CDR3 sequence (DNA): TGCGCCAGCAGCTTGGTGGCAGGCAACACTGAAGCTTTCTTT. It specifies CASSLVAGNTEAFF.

The chain uses TRBV5-6 and TRBJ1-1, with 10 bases fitting TRBD1. The CDR3 is 14 residues long. Per germline, CDR1 SGHDT and CDR2 YYEEEE. V dropped 3 bases and J dropped 7; count of bases not matched to a gene: 6. In DNA, the CDR3 is TGTGCCAGCAGCTGGGGGGACAGGGGCGATGAAGCTTTCTTT. Amino acid sequence: CASSWGDRGDEAFF. The whole variable domain, filled in from reference TRBV5-6 and TRBJ1-1, reads DAGVTQSPTHLIKTRGQQVTLRCSPKSGHDTVSWYQQALGQGPQFIFQYYEEEERQRGNFPDRFSGHQFPNYSSELNVNALLLGDSALYLCASSWGDRGDEAFFGQGTRLTVV.